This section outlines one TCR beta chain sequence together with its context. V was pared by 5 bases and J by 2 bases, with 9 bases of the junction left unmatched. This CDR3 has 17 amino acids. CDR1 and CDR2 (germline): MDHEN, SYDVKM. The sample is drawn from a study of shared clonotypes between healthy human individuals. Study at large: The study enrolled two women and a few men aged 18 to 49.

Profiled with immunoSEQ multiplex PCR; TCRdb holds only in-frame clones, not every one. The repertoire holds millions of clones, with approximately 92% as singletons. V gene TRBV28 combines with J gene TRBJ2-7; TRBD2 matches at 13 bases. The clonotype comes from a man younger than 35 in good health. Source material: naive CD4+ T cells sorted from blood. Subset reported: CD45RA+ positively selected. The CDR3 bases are TGTGCCAGCAGTGCGGGACTAGCGGGGCGGATGGCCTACGAGCAGTACTTC. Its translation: CASSAGLAGRMAYEQYF.